This T cell receptor beta chain was recovered during a study of graft-versus-host responses after intestinal transplantation. Study-level background: All recipients were transplanted with multivisceral, liver-intestinal, or isolated intestinal grafts. Anti-thymocyte globulin served as induction for all recipients, who then took tacrolimus and steroids for around 3 years. General observations from the study: Peak circulating GvH clone levels tracked with early post-transplant HvG declines. Recipient-marrow GvH clones were detected, some having first appeared in ileum or blood.

About this clone: Its target is not known.

Processed graft tissue released its intraepithelial and lamina propria lymphocytes. This CDR3 contains 14 residues. Trimming removed 3 bases at V and 4 bases at J, with 13 bases between. CDR1 is ENHRY and CDR2 is SYGVKD in the germline V gene. Only in-frame clones appear in the TCRdb table, and some are missing; sequencing was by immunoSEQ multiplex PCR. The table shows roughly 15,000 clones, with almost 80% occurring only once. The source was ileum tissue, collected roughly 490 days after intestinal transplant. The chain couples TRBV10-3 to TRBJ2-7; perhaps TRBD1 as D (6 bases). The TCR comes from a human patient who received an intestinal transplant, so some T cells may come from the graft donor. CDR3 loop: CAISDPGAGYEQYF. For the CDR3, the DNA is TGTGCCATCAGTGACCCAGGGGCTGGGTACGAGCAGTACTTC.